Listed here are 10 T cell receptor beta chains from one sample, sequenced in a study of response to subunit inactivated influenza vaccine. TCRdb recomputed calls from the RT-PCR reads with MiXCR, one row per CDR3 protein. The sample yields roughly 700,000 distinct CDR3 sequences, roughly 14% seen once. Material: PBMCs from blood, obtained roughly 13 days after vaccination. The source is a man aged 50 to 59 who received an inactivated influenza vaccine.

This clonotype showed up just a few times. V and J are TRBV20-1 and TRBJ1-1; possible D gene TRBD1, 5 bases. The CDR3 covers 14 residues. CDR1 and CDR2 (germline): DFQATT, SNEGSKA (reference sequence). Trimming left V 3 bases short and J 3 bases short, with 14 bases between. The CDR3 DNA follows: TGCAGTGCTAGGCAGGGTCCCCCGGACACTGAAGCTTTCTTT. Encoded protein: CSARQGPPDTEAFF.

This clonotype was observed a few times. This sequence joins TRBV20-1 and TRBJ2-3; the match to TRBD2 covers 8 bases. CDR1 is DFQATT, CDR2 SNEGSKA, per germline (reference sequence). CDR3 size: 16 residues. V dropped 6 bases and J dropped 4; count of bases not matched to a gene: 15. CDR3 region: CSALSGISGRADTQYF. The DNA for the CDR3 is TGCAGTGCCCTTAGTGGGATCAGCGGGAGAGCAGATACGCAGTATTTT.

The gene calls are TRBV5-1 and TRBJ2-3, with D tentatively TRBD1 (6 bases). This CDR3 comprises 16 residues. Looked up from germline, CDR1 is SGHRS and CDR2 is YFSETQ. The V end lost 0 bases, the J end lost 2 bases, and 13 bases lay between the germline ends. CDR3 coding DNA: TGCGCCAGCAGCTTGGCAAGCAGGGGAATCACAGATACGCAGTATTTT. As protein: CASSLASRGITDTQYF.

The rearrangement joins TRBV7-8 to TRBJ2-7, with 10 bases matching TRBD1. V dropped 5 bases and J dropped 0; count of bases not matched to a gene: 13. Germline loops: CDR1 SGHVS, CDR2 FQNEAQ. The CDR3 consists of 18 residues. CDR3 nucleotides: TGTGCCAGCAGCACCCGGGACAGGGGCTACCTCAGCTCCTACGAGCAGTACTTC. It yields the protein CASSTRDRGYLSSYEQYF.

This clonotype turned up a few times. The rearrangement joins TRBV7-6 to TRBJ2-3; 9 bases are a match to TRBD2. Germline V gene data show CDR1 as SGHVS and CDR2 as FNYEAQ. This CDR3 region has 18 residues. V shed 5 bases, J shed 4 bases, and the junction held 16 bases outside the gene matches. The CDR3 sequence is CASSPKGPSGIPPDTQYF. The DNA for the CDR3 is TGTGCCAGCAGCCCCAAGGGTCCTAGCGGGATCCCCCCAGATACGCAGTATTTT.

The chain has TRBV3-1 and TRBJ2-2; D gene unclear. The CDR3 is made up of 15 amino acids. V lost 4 bases to trimming and J lost 4 bases, with 13 bases between them. The V gene's germline CDR1 is LGHDT and CDR2 YNNKEL (reference sequence). As DNA, the CDR3 is TGTGCCAGCAGCCCGTTACGGCAGAGCACCGGGGAGCTGTTTTTT. Translating it yields CASSPLRQSTGELFF.

This clonotype has only a few counts. J is TRBJ2-3 and V is TRBV20-1; D is ambiguous. V lost 3 bases, J lost 2 bases, and 18 bases lay in between. Germline V gene sequence: CDR1 DFQATT, CDR2 SNEGSKA (reference sequence). CDR3 length equals 16 residues. Here the CDR3 DNA reads TGCAGTGCTAGTGGGGTAGCTCCCCTCTCCACAGATACGCAGTATTTT. Translating gives CSASGVAPLSTDTQYF.

This clonotype was seen a handful of times. CDR3 protein: CASGESGGSTEAFF. CDR3 in DNA: TGTGCCAGCGGGGAATCGGGGGGAAGCACTGAAGCTTTCTTT. This rearrangement joins TRBV10-3 to TRBJ1-1; D perhaps matches TRBD1 (5 bases). V was clipped by 10 bases and J by 4 bases, with 19 bases between them. The CDR3 runs 14 residues. Per germline, CDR1 ENHRY and CDR2 SYGVKD.

The CDR3 DNA is TGCGCCAGCTGGGGTGGTCCGGATGAGCAGTTCTTC. This gives the protein CASWGGPDEQFF. This sequence joins TRBV5-1 and TRBJ2-1; D gene ambiguous. Deletions cut 7 bases from V and 8 bases from J, with 13 bases between. CDR1 is SGHRS and CDR2 is YFSETQ in the germline V gene. The CDR3 spans 12 residues.

There are many counts of this clonotype. The rearrangement uses TRBV5-1 and TRBJ2-6; D might be TRBD2 (6 bases). The CDR3 loop spans 15 amino acids. Germline V CDR1 and CDR2: SGHRS, YFSETQ. The ends were cut back, 4 bases at V and 1 base at J, with 9 bases in the middle. DNA of the CDR3: TGCGCCAGCAGCCAGGGAGGATCTGGGGCCAACGTCCTGACTTTC. This codes for CASSQGGSGANVLTF.